Below, 9 T cell receptor beta chains from the same sample are listed, as sequenced in a study of T cell changes during pregnancy in multiple sclerosis. The table came from immunoSEQ multiplex PCR; TCRdb's copy has only in-frame clones and leaves some out. This table holds 28,000 or so clones, almost 90% found once. Sequencing used CD4+ T cells from peripheral blood mononuclear cells, obtained in the first trimester of pregnancy. Receptor source: a female donor in good health, enrolled as a control in a pregnancy study.

This clone was detected only once. This chain connects TRBV11-3 to TRBJ2-2; TRBD2 matches 7 bases. Germline V CDR1 and CDR2: SGHNT, YENEEA. The trim removed 4 bases at V and 4 bases at J, leaving 6 bases unmatched. The CDR3 contains 15 residues. The CDR3, as DNA: TGTGCCAGCAGCTCTTCCGGGACTACCACCGGGGAGCTGTTTTTT. It translates to CASSSSGTTTGELFF.

The genes are TRBV5-6 and TRBJ1-5; D ambiguous. The CDR3 extends over 12 amino acids. Germline CDR1 SGHDT, CDR2 YYEEEE. The V gene lost 0 bases and the J gene lost 5 bases, with 3 bases spanning the gap. The CDR3 here is CASSLGDQPQHF. The CDR3 DNA reads TGTGCCAGCAGCTTGGGAGATCAGCCCCAGCATTTT. The complete variable domain, with remaining parts taken from reference TRBV5-6 and TRBJ1-5, reads DAGVTQSPTHLIKTRGQQVTLRCSPKSGHDTVSWYQQALGQGPQFIFQYYEEEERQRGNFPDRFSGHQFPNYSSELNVNALLLGDSALYLCASSLGDQPQHFGDGTRLSIL.

The J gene is TRBJ2-2, the V gene TRBV6-5; a weak D match, TRBD1 (6 bases). Trimming removed 4 bases at V and 6 bases at J, with 9 bases between. Germline values: CDR1 MNHEY, CDR2 SVGAGI. The length of the CDR3 is 13 residues. The DNA of the CDR3 is TGTGCCAGCAGTTTCAGGGGATCCGGGGAGCTGTTTTTT. Translation: CASSFRGSGELFF.

The chain employs TRBV28 and TRBJ1-1; D not resolved. There are 11 residues in the CDR3. CDR1 is MDHEN, CDR2 SYDVKM, per germline. V was pared by 8 bases and J by 2 bases, with 6 bases between. The CDR3 DNA sequence: TGTGCCAGCGAGGGAAACACTGAAGCTTTCTTT. Translating it yields CASEGNTEAFF.

The chain carries TRBV11-3 and TRBJ2-1; TRBD2 aligns across 12 bases. CDR3 length: 15 residues. Germline V CDR1 and CDR2: SGHNT, YENEEA. V was pared by 5 bases and J by 5 bases, with 4 bases of the junction left unmatched. Written as DNA, the CDR3 is TGTGCCAGCAGCGCACTAGCGGGGGGACACAATGAGCAGTTCTTC. Its protein is CASSALAGGHNEQFF.

This clone was seen a single time. The chain links TRBV5-1 to TRBJ2-3; D is uncertain. Deletions cut 2 bases from V and 4 bases from J, with 17 bases between. CDR1 SGHRS and CDR2 YFSETQ come from the germline V gene. The CDR3 is 16 residues long. DNA for the CDR3: TGCGCCAGCAGCTTCGGCATCTCAGGTTCCGCAGATACGCAGTATTTT. Its protein is CASSFGISGSADTQYF.

J is TRBJ2-1 and V is TRBV10-3; 9 bases align to TRBD1. The V segment lost 4 bases and the J segment 7 bases; nucleotides outside the gene matches: 8. CDR1 and CDR2 from the germline V gene are ENHRY and SYGVKD. There are 15 residues in the CDR3. CDR3 protein: CAISARGQGGNEQFF. The CDR3 coding sequence is TGTGCCATCAGTGCTCGGGGACAGGGTGGTAATGAGCAGTTCTTC.

V usage is TRBV28 and J usage is TRBJ1-2; D gene unclear. The germline V gene has CDR1 MDHEN and CDR2 SYDVKM. Trimming removed 8 bases from V and 0 bases from J, with 7 bases in between. This CDR3 spans 12 amino acids. The CDR3 reads CASGNTNYGYTF. CDR3 coding DNA: TGTGCCAGCGGCAACACTAACTATGGCTACACCTTC.

V usage is TRBV21-1 and J usage is TRBJ1-5; the table's D call, TRBD1, has no DNA check behind it. TRBV21-1 is a pseudogene segment. The CDR3 spans 16 residues. The CDR3 spells CASSKARGAPGQPQHF. As DNA, the CDR3 is TGTGCCAGCAGCAAAGCCAGGGGGGCGCCGGGGCAGCCCCAGCATTTT.